Reported below is one TCR beta chain. The authors' processing: For nucleated cells, counts were estimated from reference gene primer amplification. Assay: immunoSEQ multiplex PCR; the TCRdb copy retains only in-frame clones and omits some. The V and J calls and clone size were taken over from that table, and D and trimming were inferred from the DNA. The sample shows about 190,000 clones, around 80% of them seen only once. The germline V gene has CDR1 MNHNY and CDR2 SVGAGI (reference sequence). Deletions cut 2 bases from V and 0 bases from J, with 10 bases between. This CDR3 is built from 15 residues. This sample stems from a study of blood T cell repertoires in COVID-19.

The chain recombines TRBV6-6 with TRBJ1-2, with D possibly being TRBD1 (6 bases). The sample was peripheral blood. The sequence was obtained from a woman older than 75 with active or convalescent COVID-19. The CDR3 nucleotides read TGTGCCAGCAGTTACACCGGACAGCCTAACTATGGCTACACCTTC. Encoded protein: CASSYTGQPNYGYTF.